This TCR beta chain was recorded in a study of beta chain features in type 1 diabetes. cDNA synthesis used the whole RNA isolate, giving expressed TCRB sequences. Profiled with immunoSEQ multiplex PCR; TCRdb holds only in-frame clones, not every one. Of some 270,000 clones in the sample, 7.5% to 9.5% were seen once. General study findings and limits: Any HLA-type effect on TCRB rearrangement remained unresolved here. The study found moderately but significantly shorter TCRB CDR3s in all four CD4+ subsets of Type 1 diabetes patients. When cDNA is sequenced, cells with high TCR expression could be over-represented.

Worth noting for this clone: What it binds is not known.

The sample taken for sequencing was central memory CD4+ T cells from blood. The sequence came from a woman in her late teens or twenties in good health.

CDR3 residues: CATRDASTDTQYF. CDR3 sequence (DNA): TGTGCCACCCGTGACGCTAGCACAGATACGCAGTATTTT. The V gene is TRBV10-3, the J gene TRBJ2-3; D unclear. Germline CDR1 is ENHRY and CDR2 is SYGVKD. V was pared by 10 bases and J by 0 bases, with 11 bases between. This CDR3 spans 13 amino acids.